The next 11 T cell receptor beta chains were all read from a single sample in a study of long-term antiretroviral therapy in people with HIV. They ran version v3.0 of the immunoSEQ assay at survey level. Assay: immunoSEQ multiplex PCR; the TCRdb copy retains only in-frame clones and omits some. Of approximately 15,000 clones in the sample, around 90% were seen once. The sequences come from unsorted PBMCs, collected 6.9 years after starting antiretroviral therapy. These receptors all stem from a man aged 50-60 years with HIV.

The J gene is TRBJ2-3, the V gene TRBV11-2; TRBD1 agrees at 8 bases. CDR3 length: 14 amino acids. Germline CDR1 reads SGHAT; CDR2 reads FQNNGV. V lost 3 bases and J lost 2; bases outside the gene matches: 1. The CDR3 loop is CASSLDRATDTQYF. CDR3 nucleotide sequence: TGTGCCAGCAGCTTGGACAGGGCCACAGATACGCAGTATTTT.

The chain combines TRBV30 with TRBJ1-5; weak D call: TRBD1 (5 bases). The V end was cut by 3 bases, the J end by 0 bases, with 18 bases between. The CDR3 is made up of 17 amino acids. CDR1 and CDR2 (germline): GTSNPN, SVGIG (reference sequence). As DNA, the CDR3 is TGTGCCTGGAGCCGACCCGGGGCAGGCGGTAGCAATCAGCCCCAGCATTTT. The encoded protein is CAWSRPGAGGSNQPQHF.

The V call is TRBV5-6, the J call TRBJ2-7; the D gene is possibly TRBD2 (6 bases). Trimming left V 3 bases short and J 0 bases short, with 13 bases between. CDR1 is SGHDT, CDR2 YYEEEE, per germline. The length of the CDR3 is 15 residues. As DNA, the CDR3 is TGTGCCAGCAGCTGGCGGACTATTAGCTCCTACGAGCAGTACTTC. Translating it yields CASSWRTISSYEQYF.

This chain links TRBV9 with TRBJ2-1, with 8 bases fitting TRBD2. Trimming took 2 bases from V and 5 from J; bases not matched to a gene: 6. CDR1 is SGDLS and CDR2 is YYNGEE in the germline V gene. This CDR3 is built from 15 residues. The CDR3 protein is CASSVSGGRNNEQFF. The CDR3 DNA sequence: TGTGCCAGCAGCGTCAGCGGGGGACGGAACAATGAGCAGTTCTTC.

This rearrangement joins TRBV7-6 to TRBJ1-4; TRBD1 matches at 12 bases. The CDR3 has 17 amino acids. V was pared by 4 bases and J by 3 bases, with 6 bases of the junction left unmatched. Germline V gene sequence: CDR1 SGHVS, CDR2 FNYEAQ. The CDR3 DNA follows: TGTGCCAGCAGCTCGATGGGACAGGGGGCCGCTAATGAAAAACTGTTTTTT. This codes for CASSSMGQGAANEKLFF.

The rearrangement links TRBV7-2 to TRBJ2-3; 7 bases match TRBD2. CDR1 and CDR2 (germline): SGHTA, FQGNSA. CDR3 length: 15 residues. V lost 5 bases, J lost 4 bases, and 9 bases stayed unmatched. CDR3 residues: CASSPRGGPADTQYF. The DNA for the CDR3 is TGTGCCAGCAGCCCTCGGGGAGGGCCAGCAGATACGCAGTATTTT.

V usage is TRBV6-5 and J usage is TRBJ2-5, with D tentatively TRBD1 (6 bases). CDR1 MNHEY and CDR2 SVGAGI come from the germline V gene. The CDR3 covers 15 residues. Between the trimmed V and J ends, which lost 1 base and 7 bases, there was a span of 16 bases. The CDR3 is CASSYYWQGHRTQYF. CDR3 in DNA: TGTGCCAGCAGTTACTATTGGCAGGGGCATCGGACCCAGTACTTC.

This clone was found once. This chain connects TRBV9 to TRBJ1-4; TRBD1 is a possible D gene (6 bases). Germline V gene data show CDR1 as SGDLS and CDR2 as YYNGEE. This CDR3 region has 15 residues. V was trimmed by 1 base and J by 7 bases, leaving 14 bases between them. The CDR3 protein is CASSVLGTPVEKLFF. In DNA form, the CDR3 reads TGTGCCAGCAGCGTATTGGGGACACCCGTTGAAAAACTGTTTTTT. Full variable domain (outside the CDR3, taken from reference TRBV9 and TRBJ1-4): DSGVTQTPKHLITATGQRVTLRCSPRSGDLSVYWYQQSLDQGLQFLIQYYNGEERAKGNILERFSAQQFPDLHSELNLSSLELGDSALYFCASSVLGTPVEKLFFGSGTQLSVL.

The V gene is TRBV10-3, the J gene TRBJ2-6; D may be TRBD2 (5 bases). Germline lookup yields CDR1 ENHRY and CDR2 SYGVKD. The V end was cut by 0 bases, the J end by 2 bases, with 14 bases between. There are 18 residues in the CDR3. The CDR3 loop is CAISESSRGIPGANVLTF. The CDR3 DNA reads as TGTGCCATCAGTGAGTCGTCGAGAGGGATACCTGGGGCCAACGTCCTGACTTTC.

J is TRBJ2-3 and V is TRBV4-3; 9 nucleotides align to TRBD1. The junction had 3 bases not matched to a gene; V was cut back by 3 bases and J by 5 bases. The CDR3 has 14 residues. In germline, CDR1 is LGHNA, CDR2 YSLEER. The CDR3 DNA is TGCGCCAGCAGCCAGACGACAGGGGGAGATACGCAGTATTTT. It yields the protein CASSQTTGGDTQYF.

V usage is TRBV5-1 and J usage is TRBJ2-7; D remains unclear. The CDR3 contains 13 residues. V shed 1 base and J shed 3 bases, with 8 bases lying between them. From germline, CDR1 is SGHRS and CDR2 YFSETQ. CDR3 amino acids: CASSLFSFYEQYF. The CDR3 bases are TGCGCCAGCAGCTTGTTTTCCTTCTACGAGCAGTACTTC.